A single sample gave rise to the 10 T cell receptor beta chains below, sequenced in a study of T cell repertoires in cytomegalovirus infection. TCRdb reanalysed the reads using MiXCR and keeps one entry per CDR3 protein. The repertoire has 250,000 or so distinct CDR3 sequences, approximately 17% of them found once; the top ten carry less than 50%. The sequenced sample was CD8+ T cells from PBMCs. These receptors all come from a human donor in good health (CMV status not recorded). Some clones in this sample may be carry-over from other donors' samples.

This clonotype was seen repeatedly, ten times or more. This sequence joins TRBV7-6 and TRBJ2-2; D possibly uses TRBD1 or TRBD2 (5 bases each). Germline V gene sequence: CDR1 SGHVS, CDR2 FNYEAQ. The CDR3 covers 17 residues. V was cut by 4 bases and J by 0 bases, with 15 bases left in between. DNA of the CDR3: TGTGCCAGCAGCTCACCTCGGGACGGTACGAACACCGGGGAGCTGTTTTTT. Residues: CASSSPRDGTNTGELFF.

This clonotype was counted a few times. The chain employs TRBV20-1 and TRBJ1-5, with D perhaps matching TRBD1 (6 bases). The germline V and J ends were trimmed by 5 bases and 4 bases, with 15 bases remaining between them. CDR1 and CDR2 (germline): DFQATT, SNEGSKA (reference sequence). CDR3 length: 14 amino acids. Written as DNA, the CDR3 is TGCAGTGCTTATAACAGGGAGACAAATCAGCCCCAGCATTTT. It specifies CSAYNRETNQPQHF.

This clonotype was seen repeatedly, ten times or more. This chain uses TRBV7-2 with TRBJ2-4, with TRBD2 as a possible D gene (6 bases). V dropped 5 bases and J dropped 0 bases, with 23 bases sitting between them. Germline CDR1 is SGHTA and CDR2 is FQGNSA. This CDR3 has 19 residues. DNA of the CDR3: TGTGCCAGCAGCCCAGAAGGGCGGGGATTCGATCTAGCCAAAAACATTCAGTACTTC. It specifies CASSPEGRGFDLAKNIQYF. The whole variable domain, filled in from reference TRBV7-2 and TRBJ2-4, reads GAGVSQSPSNKVTEKGKDVELRCDPISGHTALYWYRQSLGQGLEFLIYFQGNSAPDKSGLPSDRFSAERTGGSVSTLTIQRTQQEDSAVYLCASSPEGRGFDLAKNIQYFGAGTRLSVL.

This clonotype was detected only once. This rearrangement joins TRBV12-3 or TRBV12-4 to TRBJ1-5; possibly TRBD1 for D (5 bases). V was shortened by 3 bases and J by 7 bases, with 10 bases between the two germline ends. This CDR3 is built from 13 residues. The chain's CDR3 is CASSFGGVQPQHF. CDR3 nucleotides: TGTGCCAGCAGTTTTGGGGGAGTGCAGCCCCAGCATTTT.

This clonotype was seen ten or more times. The chain employs TRBV12-3 or TRBV12-4 and TRBJ1-5; unclear D gene. The CDR3 totals 13 residues. V dropped 2 bases and J dropped 4 bases, with 6 bases sitting between them. The CDR3, as DNA: TGTGCCAGCAGTTTAACAGCTAATCAGCCCCAGCATTTT. It encodes CASSLTANQPQHF.

This sequence joins TRBV4-1 and TRBJ2-7; no clear D gene. The V and J ends lost 0 bases and 1 base respectively, with 10 bases between them. The CDR3 is made up of 15 amino acids. Germline CDR1 MGHRA, CDR2 YSYEKL. The CDR3 is CASSQDTANSYEQYF. CDR3 sequence (DNA): TGCGCCAGCAGCCAAGATACGGCAAATTCCTACGAGCAGTACTTC.

This clonotype came up a few times. The V call is TRBV6-5, the J call TRBJ2-7; D gene ambiguous. The CDR3 contains 14 residues. Germline CDR1 reads MNHEY; CDR2 reads SVGAGI. V was cut by 5 bases and J by 3 bases, with 14 bases left in between. As DNA, the CDR3 is TGTGCCAGCAGTGATATCAGGATTCTCTACGAGCAGTACTTC. Translating gives CASSDIRILYEQYF.

The chain carries TRBV28 and TRBJ1-3; no clear D gene. V was clipped by 5 bases and J by 0 bases, with 14 bases between them. CDR3 length: 16 residues. CDR1 is MDHEN, CDR2 SYDVKM, per germline. The CDR3 DNA follows: TGTGCCAGCAGTCCAGCGGGGAGTTACTCTGGAAACACCATATATTTT. As protein: CASSPAGSYSGNTIYF. Full variable domain (remainder filled in from reference TRBV28 and TRBJ1-3): DVKVTQSSRYLVKRTGEKVFLECVQDMDHENMFWYRQDPGLGLRLIYFSYDVKMKEKGDIPEGYSVSREKKERFSLILESASTNQTSMYLCASSPAGSYSGNTIYFGEGSWLTVV.

This clonotype was detected only a few times. The V call is TRBV7-6, the J call TRBJ1-3, with a tentative D call TRBD1 (5 bases). Germline values: CDR1 SGHVS, CDR2 FNYEAQ. The CDR3 is 16 amino acids. Trimming pared 5 bases from V and 4 bases from J, leaving 18 bases between. CDR3 nucleotides: TGTGCCAGCAGCCTCTCAGGGTACCTCTACGGAAACACCATATATTTT. Residues: CASSLSGYLYGNTIYF. Based on the CDR3 plus reference TRBV7-6 and TRBJ1-3, the full variable domain is GAGVSQSPRYKVTKRGQDVALRCDPISGHVSLYWYRQALGQGPEFLTYFNYEAQQDKSGLPNDRFSAERPEGSISTLTIQRTEQRDSAMYRCASSLSGYLYGNTIYFGEGSWLTVV.

The CDR3 nucleotides read TGTGCCAGCAGTTTCAGGACGACAGGAAACACCATATATTTT. Translation: CASSFRTTGNTIYF. V gene TRBV28 combines with J gene TRBJ1-3; D gene unclear. V lost 3 bases, J lost 4 bases, and 10 bases lay in between. The CDR3 is 14 residues long. Germline CDR1 MDHEN, CDR2 SYDVKM. The full variable domain, completed using reference TRBV28 and TRBJ1-3, is DVKVTQSSRYLVKRTGEKVFLECVQDMDHENMFWYRQDPGLGLRLIYFSYDVKMKEKGDIPEGYSVSREKKERFSLILESASTNQTSMYLCASSFRTTGNTIYFGEGSWLTVV.